These T cell receptor beta chains were read from a single sample in a study of T cells after somatic rescue of genetic block. The repertoire was sequenced with immunoSEQ multiplex PCR; TCRdb's copy has only in-frame clones and lacks some. This repertoire shows 110,000 or so clones, about 90% found once; its top ten account for roughly 1.5%. The specimen was peripheral blood mononuclear cells (PBMCs). These receptors all come from a woman between 18 and 30 years old. Each CDR3 is given with its conserved first and last residue. The D gene is left open where the match is weak. Not every row has a clone size; where given, it reads once, few, many or a size class.

J	size	D	V	DNA	CDR3
TRBJ1-1	-	-	TRBV2	TGTGCCACCGCGGGCGTTCTTGAAGCTTTCTTT	CATAGVLEAFF
TRBJ1-1	-	-	TRBV25-1	TGTGCCAGCAGTGATTACCGGGACCTCTTGGGGGCTTTCTTT	CASSDYRDLLGAFF
TRBJ2-5	-	-	TRBV5-4	TGTGCCAGCAGCTTTGACCCGGGGGGCCCAGAGACCCAGTACTTC	CASSFDPGGPETQYF
TRBJ2-1	-	TRBD2	TRBV5-4	TGTGCCAGCAGCTTCGAAGGGACTAGCGGCTACAATGAGCAGTTCTTC	CASSFEGTSGYNEQFF
TRBJ1-2	-	-	TRBV7-3	TGTGCCAGCAGCTCACCGGGGGGTTCTGGCTACACCTTC	CASSSPGGSGYTF
TRBJ1-4	-	TRBD1	TRBV6-5	TGTGCCAGCAGGGGACAGGATAATGAAAAACTGTTTTTT	CASRGQDNEKLFF
TRBJ1-2	-	-	TRBV7-8	TGTGCCAGCAGCAAATCCCGGGACATGTCCTATGGCTACACCTTC	CASSKSRDMSYGYTF
TRBJ1-2	-	-	TRBV30	TGTGCCTGGAGCACCCGGGGTGGCTATGGCTACACCTTC	CAWSTRGGYGYTF
TRBJ2-3	-	-	TRBV27	TGTGCCAGCAGTAGAACAGGGGGGGCAGATACGCAGTATTTT	CASSRTGGADTQYF
TRBJ1-2	-	-	TRBV4-3	TGCGCCAGCAGCCAAGATGAGGGGGTCGCCGGTGGCTACACCTTC	CASSQDEGVAGGYTF
TRBJ2-1	once	-	TRBV7-2	TGTGCCAGCAGCCTGGGAGCGGAGAATGAGCAGTTCTTC	CASSLGAENEQFF
TRBJ2-7	-	TRBD1	TRBV2	TGTGCCAGCAACTCACAGGGGCAAGTCTACGAGCAGTACTTC	CASNSQGQVYEQYF
TRBJ1-2	-	-	TRBV6-6	TGTGCCAGCAGTTACCGGCAGGGGTTGGGCTACACCTTC	CASSYRQGLGYTF
TRBJ1-1	-	-	TRBV2	TGTGCCACCACTGACCGGGGGGGGAAGAACACTGAAGCTTTCTTT	CATTDRGGKNTEAFF
TRBJ2-7	-	TRBD2	TRBV7-6	TGTGCCAGCAGCTTAGGGCGGGGGGCGACCTACGAGCAGTACTTC	CASSLGRGATYEQYF
TRBJ1-2	few	-	TRBV19	TGTGCCAGTAGTATTCAGGGGAGGAATGGCTACACCTTC	CASSIQGRNGYTF
TRBJ1-2	-	TRBD1	TRBV9	TGTGCCAGCAGCGTAGACCGAATAACAGGGGGACGAGACTATGGCTACACCTTC	CASSVDRITGGRDYGYTF